This passage covers 23 T cell receptor beta chains from one sample sequenced in a study of T cell responses to AZD1222 COVID-19 vaccine. This table comes from immunoSEQ multiplex PCR, and its TCRdb copy is limited to in-frame clones, with some not included. The table shows roughly 80,000 clones, with just over 90% occurring only once. This specimen consisted of peripheral blood, obtained 28 days after the second AZD1222 dose. All receptors come from an adult who received the AZD1222 COVID-19 vaccine.

For the CDR3, the DNA is TGCGCCAGCAGCTCCGAGGGGGGTAGCTACACCTTC. Amino acids: CASSSEGGSYTF. The V and J genes are TRBV5-1 and TRBJ1-2, with D possibly being TRBD1 (6 bases). CDR1 and CDR2 from the germline V gene are SGHRS and YFSETQ. The CDR3 consists of 12 residues. The germline V and J ends were trimmed by 3 bases and 9 bases, with 12 bases remaining between them.

The chain is built from TRBV28 and TRBJ1-5, with TRBD1 matching 7 bases. This CDR3 has 17 residues. Trimming cost V 5 bases and J 0 bases; bases outside gene matches: 10. Germline CDR1 MDHEN, CDR2 SYDVKM. CDR3 residues: CASSPLSGGISNQPQHF. The CDR3 DNA reads TGTGCCAGCAGTCCACTATCAGGGGGTATTAGCAATCAGCCCCAGCATTTT.

This rearrangement joins TRBV7-2 to TRBJ2-7, with 7 positions matching TRBD1. The CDR3 runs to 16 residues. Germline trimming cut 2 bases from V and 1 base from J; bases unmatched to any gene: 8. Germline CDR1 reads SGHTA; CDR2 reads FQGNSA. Here the CDR3 reads CASSLYGQGVSYEQYF. CDR3 nucleotide sequence: TGTGCCAGCAGCTTATATGGCCAGGGGGTATCCTACGAGCAGTACTTC.

The J gene is TRBJ2-7, the V gene TRBV5-3; perhaps TRBD1 as D (6 bases). TRBV5-3 is an open reading frame, and its role is uncertain. Trimming removed 0 bases from V and 5 bases from J, with 18 bases in between. This CDR3 region has 16 residues. The CDR3 loop is CARSLAQARRGNEQYF. CDR3 nucleotides: TGTGCCAGAAGCTTGGCCCAGGCTAGAAGGGGGAACGAGCAGTACTTC.

V is TRBV7-6 and J is TRBJ2-1; possible D gene TRBD2, 5 bases. Per germline, CDR1 SGHVS and CDR2 FNYEAQ. The ends were cut back, 1 base at V and 9 bases at J, with 13 bases in the middle. The CDR3 spans 14 residues. CDR3 region: CASSLEASLGEQFF. The CDR3 DNA reads TGTGCCAGCAGCTTAGAAGCTAGCCTTGGTGAGCAGTTCTTC.

With regard to this clone: Other DNA sequences in this specimen translate into the identical CDR3. The chain joins TRBV9 to TRBJ1-5; possible D gene TRBD1, 5 bases. The CDR3 covers 14 residues. Germline V gives CDR1 SGDLS, CDR2 YYNGEE. Trimming left V 0 bases short and J 4 bases short, with 8 bases between. The CDR3 nucleotides are TGTGCCAGCAGCGTAGGACAGAGTAATCAGCCCCAGCATTTT. Its protein product is CASSVGQSNQPQHF.

The V and J genes are TRBV15 and TRBJ2-7, with D perhaps TRBD1 or TRBD2 (5 bases each). Deletions cut 3 bases from V and 0 bases from J, with 18 bases between. CDR1 LNHNV and CDR2 YYDKDF come from the germline V gene (reference sequence). The CDR3 contains 17 residues. The CDR3 loop is CATSRAPGTASSYEQYF. The CDR3 DNA sequence: TGTGCCACCAGCAGGGCCCCCGGGACCGCGTCCTCCTACGAGCAGTACTTC.

The genes are TRBV7-8 and TRBJ1-1; D is undetermined. The CDR3 has 14 amino acids. Trimming pared 5 bases from V and 1 base from J, leaving 11 bases between. Germline V CDR1 and CDR2: SGHVS, FQNEAQ. The CDR3 sequence: CASSLSGQNTEAFF. DNA for the CDR3: TGTGCCAGCAGCCTAAGTGGGCAGAACACTGAAGCTTTCTTT.

This clone was counted between two and nine times. This chain joins TRBV10-3 and TRBJ1-3; no definite D call. The CDR3 loop spans 17 amino acids. Germline loops: CDR1 ENHRY, CDR2 SYGVKD. V dropped 0 bases and J dropped 0 bases, with 12 bases sitting between them. The CDR3: CAISESVGRGSGNTIYF. Here the CDR3 DNA reads TGTGCCATCAGTGAGTCTGTAGGACGGGGCTCTGGAAACACCATATATTTT.

The V and J genes are TRBV3-1 (or the pseudogene TRBV3-2) and TRBJ1-5; maybe TRBD1 (5 bases). The germline V and J ends were trimmed by 1 base and 2 bases, with 9 bases remaining between them. Looked up from germline, CDR1 is LGHDT and CDR2 is YNNKEL (reference sequence). The CDR3 sequence is 15 residues long. In DNA form, the CDR3 reads TGTGCCAGCAGCCAAGTGCCGGGGGGCAATCAGCCCCAGCATTTT. Translated, it gives CASSQVPGGNQPQHF.

This clone rates as medium-sized. The CDR3: CASSPLTGRYTF. The CDR3 region has the DNA TGTGCCAGCAGCCCCTTGACAGGACGCTACACCTTC. The gene calls are TRBV7-9 and TRBJ1-2; D is possibly TRBD1 (6 bases). V dropped 5 bases and J dropped 9 bases, with 13 bases sitting between them. CDR3 length: 12 amino acids. Germline values: CDR1 SEHNR, CDR2 FQNEAQ (reference sequence).

In its sample, this clone was seen a few times. The V call is TRBV29-1, the J call TRBJ1-5; 7 bases map to TRBD1. CDR1 is SQVTM, CDR2 ANQGSEA, per germline. V shed 3 bases, J shed 0 bases, and the junction held 11 bases outside the gene matches. This CDR3 contains 17 residues. CDR3 sequence (DNA): TGCAGCGTTGACCCCACAGGGGACAATTATAGCAATCAGCCCCAGCATTTT. Residues: CSVDPTGDNYSNQPQHF.

The chain combines TRBV19 with TRBJ1-5, with 10 nucleotides matching TRBD1. With 0 bases clipped from V and 0 bases from J, the junction kept 5 bases outside the gene matches. This CDR3 contains 18 residues. Germline V CDR1 and CDR2: LNHDA, SQIVND (reference sequence). The CDR3 DNA reads TGTGCCAGTAGTATAGATCGGACAGGGGGGAATAGCAATCAGCCCCAGCATTTT. This translates into CASSIDRTGGNSNQPQHF.

The chain uses TRBV3-1 (or the pseudogene TRBV3-2) and TRBJ2-4; 9 bases fit TRBD2. J gave up 0 bases and V 2 bases, and 2 bases lay outside the gene matches. CDR3 size: 16 residues. Germline-derived CDR1 and CDR2 are LGHDT and YNNKEL (reference sequence). The CDR3 sequence: CASSQPSGVAKNIQYF. CDR3 in DNA: TGTGCCAGCAGCCAACCTAGCGGGGTAGCCAAAAACATTCAGTACTTC.

J is TRBJ2-3 and V is TRBV10-1; 9 nucleotides align to TRBD2. Trimming at V came to 5 bases and at J to 4 bases, leaving 4 bases not matched to a gene. The CDR3 totals 14 residues. The V gene's germline CDR1 is WNHNN and CDR2 SYGVQD (reference sequence). CDR3 nucleotide sequence: TGCGCCAGCAGTCGCGGGGGGGCCGCAGATACGCAGTATTTT. Translated: CASSRGGAADTQYF.

The gene calls are TRBV7-2 and TRBJ1-4; D uncertain. Trimming cost V 3 bases and J 8 bases, with 7 bases left between them. Germline V gene lookup returns CDR1 SGHTA and CDR2 FQGNSA. The CDR3 runs 12 residues. The CDR3 bases are TGTGCCAGCAGCTTTCTTGGGGAAAAACTGTTTTTT. Protein sequence: CASSFLGEKLFF. The variable domain in full, with the rest retrieved from reference TRBV7-2 and TRBJ1-4, is GAGVSQSPSNKVTEKGKDVELRCDPISGHTALYWYRQSLGQGLEFLIYFQGNSAPDKSGLPSDRFSAERTGGSVSTLTIQRTQQEDSAVYLCASSFLGEKLFFGSGTQLSVL.

The V call is TRBV30, the J call TRBJ1-5; maybe TRBD1 (5 bases). The length of the CDR3 is 14 residues. With 2 bases removed from V and 5 bases from J, the gap between germline ends came to 13 bases. Germline lookup yields CDR1 GTSNPN and CDR2 SVGIG (reference sequence). CDR3 nucleotides: TGTGCCTGGAGTATCCCGGGGGGGGATCAGCCCCAGCATTTT. Protein sequence: CAWSIPGGDQPQHF.

The chain carries TRBV28 and TRBJ1-4; 10 bases fit TRBD1. Germline CDR1 and CDR2: MDHEN and SYDVKM. J gave up 8 bases and V 10 bases, and 4 bases lay outside the gene matches. The CDR3 length is 12 residues. CDR3: CAIRTGGEKLFF. CDR3 nucleotide sequence: TGTGCCATCCGGACAGGGGGAGAAAAACTGTTTTTT.

J is TRBJ2-7 and V is TRBV28; D is perhaps TRBD1 or TRBD2 (5 bases each). The CDR3 covers 12 residues. Per the germline V gene, CDR1 is MDHEN and CDR2 is SYDVKM. Trimming removed 0 bases at V and 6 bases at J, with 6 bases between. CDR3 nucleotide sequence: TGTGCCAGCAGTTTATGGAGGGGCGAGCAGTACTTC. Translated, it gives CASSLWRGEQYF.

V gene TRBV16 combines with J gene TRBJ1-4; D remains ambiguous. Germline CDR1 reads KGHSY; CDR2 reads FQNENV. There are 15 residues in the CDR3. V dropped 0 bases and J dropped 5 bases, with 10 bases sitting between them. CDR3 sequence: CASSQSSGVNEKLFF. The CDR3 nucleotides read TGTGCCAGCAGCCAATCTAGCGGGGTAAATGAAAAACTGTTTTTT.

Remarks on this clone: This same CDR3 is encoded by further DNA sequences in the sample. The chain is built from TRBV5-1 and TRBJ1-5, with D unclear. This CDR3 is built from 15 residues. CDR1 is SGHRS and CDR2 is YFSETQ in the germline V gene. V was clipped by 0 bases and J by 4 bases, with 11 bases between them. The CDR3, as DNA: TGCGCCAGCAGCTTGGGGCCAGAGCGAAATCAGCCCCAGCATTTT. As protein: CASSLGPERNQPQHF. Full variable domain (remainder filled in from reference TRBV5-1 and TRBJ1-5): KAGVTQTPRYLIKTRGQQVTLSCSPISGHRSVSWYQQTPGQGLQFLFEYFSETQRNKGNFPGRFSGRQFSNSRSEMNVSTLELGDSALYLCASSLGPERNQPQHFGDGTRLSIL.

The CDR3 DNA is TGTGCCAGCAGCCCCGGGACAGGGTTTGGGGAAAAACTGTTTTTT. It yields the protein CASSPGTGFGEKLFF. This chain connects TRBV11-2 to TRBJ1-4, with 9 bases identical to TRBD1. The J segment lost 8 bases and the V segment lost 5 bases, leaving 9 bases of the junction unmatched. CDR3 size: 15 residues. Germline V lookup: CDR1 SGHAT, CDR2 FQNNGV.

The chain has TRBV30 and TRBJ1-6; tentatively, D is TRBD1 (5 bases). The V and J ends lost 0 bases and 6 bases respectively, with 15 bases between them. Germline lookup yields CDR1 GTSNPN and CDR2 SVGIG (reference sequence). The CDR3 sequence is 16 residues long. CDR3 DNA sequence: TGTGCCTGGAGTGTAACCCAGGGAATGGGTAATTCACCCCTCCACTTT. This codes for CAWSVTQGMGNSPLHF.